Each of the 10 T cell receptor beta chains below was sequenced from the same sample in a study of T-cell memory formation after mild COVID-19. TCRdb re-called the 5' RACE reads through MiXCR, storing one row per CDR3 protein. The table has almost 350,000 distinct CDR3 sequences, 20% seen once. The sequencing input was PBMCs or a T cell subset sorted from them (not recorded which). The receptor source for this set is a man between 18 and 29 years old who had mild COVID-19 (a few samples of this study predate the infection). Cell type and time point are not known.

This clonotype was counted between two and nine times. This chain's CDR3 is CASSYSIGAGGETQYF. Written as DNA, the CDR3 is TGTGCCAGCAGTTACTCGATAGGAGCAGGGGGAGAGACCCAGTACTTC. The chain employs TRBV6-5 and TRBJ2-5; 7 positions agree with TRBD1. Germline CDR1 reads MNHEY; CDR2 reads SVGAGI. There are 16 residues in the CDR3. Trimming at V came to 0 bases and at J to 4 bases, leaving 8 bases not matched to a gene.

V and J are TRBV7-8 and TRBJ2-1, with 7 nucleotides matching TRBD2. Per germline, CDR1 SGHVS and CDR2 FQNEAQ. This CDR3 spans 14 amino acids. Losses at the gene ends were 3 bases for V and 6 bases for J; bases not matched to a gene: 5. The CDR3 region is CASSLLGGFNEQFF. The CDR3 region has the DNA TGTGCCAGCAGCTTGCTCGGGGGGTTCAATGAGCAGTTCTTC.

There are a few counts of this clonotype. CDR3 amino acids: CASSQGRIAEAFF. CDR3 nucleotides: TGCGCCAGCAGCCAAGGGAGGATCGCTGAAGCTTTCTTT. J is TRBJ1-1 and V is TRBV4-1; no clear D gene. The germline V gene has CDR1 MGHRA and CDR2 YSYEKL. With 1 base removed from V and 6 bases from J, the gap between germline ends came to 9 bases. The CDR3 consists of 13 residues.

This chain joins TRBV7-2 and TRBJ2-1, with D possibly being TRBD1 or TRBD2 (5 bases each). Trimming took 8 bases from V and 7 from J, leaving 12 bases between them. Germline V lookup: CDR1 SGHTA, CDR2 FQGNSA. CDR3 length equals 12 residues. The CDR3: CASGVGRNEQFF. CDR3 nucleotides: TGTGCCAGCGGGGTGGGACGAAATGAGCAGTTCTTC.

The chain joins TRBV7-9 to TRBJ2-3; 7 positions agree with TRBD1. The CDR3 runs to 16 residues. Trimming removed 8 bases from V and 4 bases from J; junction bases left unmatched: 15. Germline-derived CDR1 and CDR2 are SEHNR and FQNEAQ (reference sequence). The CDR3 protein is CASLKVEGAYPDTQYF. The CDR3 region has the DNA TGTGCCAGCCTCAAAGTTGAGGGGGCGTACCCAGATACGCAGTATTTT. The full variable domain, completed using reference TRBV7-9 and TRBJ2-3, is DTGVSQNPRHKITKRGQNVTFRCDPISEHNRLYWYRQTLGQGPEFLTYFQNEAQLEKSRLLSDRFSAERPKGSFSTLEIQRTEQGDSAMYLCASLKVEGAYPDTQYFGPGTRLTVL.

The chain employs TRBV4-3 and TRBJ2-2; 7 bases line up with TRBD1. CDR3 size: 14 residues. V lost 0 bases and J lost 7; bases outside the gene matches: 2. CDR1 LGHNA and CDR2 YSLEER come from the germline V gene. CDR3 bases: TGCGCCAGCAGCCAAGATCACAGGGGCGGGGAGCTGTTTTTT. Its translation: CASSQDHRGGELFF.

This clonotype turned up a few times. The chain is built from TRBV18 and TRBJ1-5; D is ambiguous. Looked up from germline, CDR1 is KGHSH and CDR2 is LQKENI. The CDR3 is 14 residues long. Trimming cost V 3 bases and J 3 bases, with 9 bases left between them. The CDR3 DNA sequence: TGTGCCAGCTCACCGTCCGGCACCAATCAGCCCCAGCATTTT. It yields the protein CASSPSGTNQPQHF.

This clonotype came up a few times. The V gene is TRBV18, the J gene TRBJ1-1; weak D call: TRBD1 (5 bases). CDR1 is KGHSH, CDR2 LQKENI, per germline. This CDR3 region has 14 residues. Trimming removed 2 bases from V and 11 bases from J, with 18 bases in between. For the CDR3, the DNA is TGTGCCAGCTCACCATTAGTTACGGACCGGGGGGCTTTCTTT. This codes for CASSPLVTDRGAFF.

The rearrangement joins TRBV5-5 to TRBJ1-2, with TRBD1 as a possible D gene (5 bases). This CDR3 has 15 residues. Trimming removed 2 bases from V and 2 bases from J, with 13 bases in between. Germline V gene sequence: CDR1 SGHKS, CDR2 YYEKEE (reference sequence). The CDR3 loop is CASSFRDSWNYGYTF. CDR3 coding DNA: TGTGCCAGCAGCTTTAGGGACTCCTGGAACTATGGCTACACCTTC.

The J gene is TRBJ1-4, the V gene TRBV29-1; D may be TRBD1 (5 bases). This CDR3 region has 19 residues. Germline-derived CDR1 and CDR2 are SQVTM and ANQGSEA. Trimming cost V 1 base and J 8 bases, with 29 bases left between them. CDR3 sequence (DNA): TGCAGCGTTGAAGTAGGTGTGTCAGGGAGGAGACGTCGACGGGAAAAACTGTTTTTT. This gives the protein CSVEVGVSGRRRRREKLFF.